One and the same sample provided the 17 T cell receptor beta chains below, sequenced in a study of control samples from healthy donors and cancer patients. The table came from immunoSEQ multiplex PCR; TCRdb's copy has only in-frame clones and leaves some out. The sample holds about 410,000 clones, 80% to 95% seen once. Sequences were obtained from PBMCs. The receptors here all came from a man in his forties or fifties with head and neck cancer.

The chain has TRBV5-1 and TRBJ2-4, with 11 bases matching TRBD1. Germline assignment: CDR1 SGHRS and CDR2 YFSETQ. The V segment lost 4 bases and the J segment 5 bases; nucleotides outside the gene matches: 8. The CDR3 length is 16 residues. The CDR3: CASSPRDRGNENIQYF. The CDR3 DNA sequence: TGCGCCAGCAGCCCCCGGGACAGGGGGAACGAAAACATTCAGTACTTC.

The V and J genes are TRBV21-1 and TRBJ1-2. TRBV21-1 is listed as a pseudogene. The CDR3 consists of 11 residues. CDR3 in DNA: TGTGCCAGGGGGATTAACCATGGCTACACCTTC. Translation: CARGINHGYTF.

This clone was observed a few times. This chain uses TRBV7-9 with TRBJ2-7; possibly TRBD1 for D (5 bases). Per the germline V gene, CDR1 is SEHNR and CDR2 is FQNEAQ (reference sequence). The CDR3 is made up of 15 amino acids. V was pared by 2 bases and J by 5 bases, with 16 bases between. CDR3 bases: TGTGCCAGCAGCTTAAAGGCAGGGAAGTCGGACGAGCAGTACTTC. It is translated as CASSLKAGKSDEQYF.

This clone was counted once. The chain employs TRBV7-9 and TRBJ1-6, with 7 nucleotides matching TRBD1. From germline, CDR1 is SEHNR and CDR2 FQNEAQ (reference sequence). CDR3 length: 15 residues. After removal of 5 bases from V and 7 bases from J, the junction contained 8 bases not matched to a gene. The CDR3 DNA reads as TGTGCCAGCAGCCCCAGGGGACAGCTGAATTCACCCCTCCACTTT. As protein: CASSPRGQLNSPLHF. The full variable domain, rest sourced from reference TRBV7-9 and TRBJ1-6, is DTGVSQNPRHKITKRGQNVTFRCDPISEHNRLYWYRQTLGQGPEFLTYFQNEAQLEKSRLLSDRFSAERPKGSFSTLEIQRTEQGDSAMYLCASSPRGQLNSPLHFGNGTRLTVT.

The rearrangement joins TRBV5-8 to TRBJ2-1, with D perhaps matching TRBD2 (6 bases). The CDR3 extends over 17 amino acids. Germline loops: CDR1 SGHTS, CDR2 YDEGEE. The V gene lost 0 bases and the J gene lost 3 bases, with 16 bases spanning the gap. CDR3 DNA: TGTGCCAGCAGCTTGGAAGGCGGGACCAAGAGCTACAATGAGCAGTTCTTC. Translating gives CASSLEGGTKSYNEQFF.

The chain couples TRBV28 to TRBJ2-2, with D possibly being TRBD1 or TRBD2 (6 bases each). The CDR3 covers 16 residues. The germline V and J ends were trimmed by 5 bases and 2 bases, with 15 bases remaining between them. Germline V lookup: CDR1 MDHEN, CDR2 SYDVKM. CDR3 in amino acids: CASSIGGSLNTGELFF. CDR3 DNA: TGTGCCAGCAGTATCGGGGGCTCCCTCAACACCGGGGAGCTGTTTTTT.

The CDR3 is CAWSVEGRRVNTEAFF. The CDR3 region has the DNA TGTGCCTGGAGTGTCGAGGGTCGGAGAGTGAACACTGAAGCTTTCTTT. V gene TRBV30 combines with J gene TRBJ1-1; D is ambiguous. Trimming cost V 0 bases and J 0 bases, with 14 bases left between them. Germline lookup yields CDR1 GTSNPN and CDR2 SVGIG (reference sequence). This CDR3 comprises 16 residues.

The table lists this clone with a few counts. The chain carries TRBV12-3 or TRBV12-4 and TRBJ2-7, with D possibly called TRBD1 or TRBD2 (5 bases each). Trimming cost V 7 bases and J 3 bases, with 7 bases left between them. The CDR3 totals 11 residues. The CDR3 DNA reads as TGTGCCAGCATGAGGGGCTACGAGCAGTACTTC. This encodes CASMRGYEQYF.

This rearrangement joins TRBV15 to TRBJ1-5, with D possibly matching TRBD1 (6 bases). The ends were cut back, 1 base at V and 1 base at J, with 14 bases in the middle. Germline CDR1 and CDR2: LNHNV and YYDKDF (reference sequence). The CDR3 is 17 amino acids. The CDR3 loop is CATSRVRGGVSNQPQHF. The DNA of the CDR3 is TGTGCCACCAGCAGAGTCAGGGGAGGTGTGAGCAATCAGCCCCAGCATTTT.

This chain uses TRBV7-2 with TRBJ1-1; D uncertain. CDR1 and CDR2 from the germline V gene are SGHTA and FQGNSA. V was shortened by 5 bases and J by 1 base, with 11 bases between the two germline ends. CDR3 length equals 14 residues. This CDR3 is CASSTDWRNTEAFF. CDR3 sequence (DNA): TGTGCCAGCAGCACGGACTGGCGGAACACTGAAGCTTTCTTT.

On this clone itself: This same CDR3 is encoded by further DNA sequences in the sample. The rearrangement uses TRBV12-3 or TRBV12-4 and TRBJ1-5, with a tentative D call TRBD1 (5 bases). Trimming stripped 1 base from V and 6 bases from J, with 7 bases between. This CDR3 region has 13 residues. CDR3 loop: CASSLGGGQPQHF. As DNA, the CDR3 is TGTGCCAGCAGTTTAGGGGGGGGTCAGCCCCAGCATTTT.

J is TRBJ2-1 and V is TRBV9; TRBD2 aligns across 12 bases. CDR1 is SGDLS, CDR2 YYNGEE, per germline. The junction had 5 bases not matched to a gene; V was cut back by 2 bases and J by 8 bases. CDR3 length: 15 amino acids. This CDR3 reads CASSVTSGRMDEQFF. The CDR3 DNA reads TGTGCCAGCAGCGTGACTAGCGGGAGAATGGATGAGCAGTTCTTC. The full variable domain, with the rest looked up from reference TRBV9 and TRBJ2-1, is DSGVTQTPKHLITATGQRVTLRCSPRSGDLSVYWYQQSLDQGLQFLIQYYNGEERAKGNILERFSAQQFPDLHSELNLSSLELGDSALYFCASSVTSGRMDEQFFGPGTRLTVL.

The CDR3 loop is CASSLVRSPLHF. CDR3 DNA: TGTGCCAGCAGCTTAGTTCGTTCACCCCTCCACTTT. The chain has TRBV13 and TRBJ1-6; no definite D call. CDR1 and CDR2 from the germline V gene are PRHDT and FYEKMQ (reference sequence). V lost 1 base and J 9 bases, leaving 4 bases between the germline ends. The CDR3 consists of 12 residues.

The chain has TRBV7-3 and TRBJ1-1; D unresolved. The germline gives CDR1 SGHTA, CDR2 FQGTGA. With 0 bases removed from V and 7 bases from J, the gap between germline ends came to 3 bases. The CDR3 consists of 11 residues. The CDR3 sequence: CASSLTHEAFF. Written as DNA, the CDR3 is TGTGCCAGCAGCTTAACCCATGAAGCTTTCTTT.

The V call is TRBV6-5, the J call TRBJ1-4, with 11 bases fitting TRBD1. Germline CDR1 MNHEY, CDR2 SVGAGI. J gave up 7 bases and V 7 bases, and 8 bases lay outside the gene matches. CDR3 length equals 15 residues. CDR3 coding DNA: TGTGCCAGCAAAGCGGACAGGGGGCTAGTTGAAAAACTGTTTTTT. This sequence encodes CASKADRGLVEKLFF.

This clone was counted a single time. This CDR3 is also generated by other DNA sequences in the sample. The gene calls are TRBV30 and TRBJ1-4; perhaps TRBD1 as D (5 bases). The CDR3 extends over 15 amino acids. V was clipped by 0 bases and J by 5 bases, with 13 bases between them. Germline lookup yields CDR1 GTSNPN and CDR2 SVGIG (reference sequence). Here the CDR3 reads CAWSVRSGGNEKLFF. The DNA for the CDR3 is TGTGCCTGGAGTGTACGGTCTGGGGGAAATGAAAAACTGTTTTTT.

This clone was picked up a small number of times. The gene calls are TRBV15 and TRBJ2-7, with D hard to call. The length of the CDR3 is 14 residues. V lost 1 base to trimming and J lost 3 bases, with 10 bases between them. Germline V CDR1 and CDR2: LNHNV, YYDKDF (reference sequence). The CDR3 sequence: CATSRAMSDYEQYF. CDR3 nucleotide sequence: TGTGCCACCAGCAGAGCCATGTCGGACTACGAGCAGTACTTC.